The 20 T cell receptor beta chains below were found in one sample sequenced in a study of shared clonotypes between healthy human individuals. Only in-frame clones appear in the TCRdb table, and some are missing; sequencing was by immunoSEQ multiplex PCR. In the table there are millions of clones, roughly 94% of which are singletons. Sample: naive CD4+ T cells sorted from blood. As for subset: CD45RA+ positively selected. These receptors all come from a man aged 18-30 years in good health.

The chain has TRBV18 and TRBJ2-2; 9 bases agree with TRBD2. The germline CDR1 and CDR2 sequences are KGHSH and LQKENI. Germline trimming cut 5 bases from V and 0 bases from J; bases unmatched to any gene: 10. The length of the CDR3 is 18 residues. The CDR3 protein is CASSTVLAGITNTGELFF. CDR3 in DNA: TGTGCCAGCTCAACGGTCCTAGCGGGGATAACGAACACCGGGGAGCTGTTTTTT.

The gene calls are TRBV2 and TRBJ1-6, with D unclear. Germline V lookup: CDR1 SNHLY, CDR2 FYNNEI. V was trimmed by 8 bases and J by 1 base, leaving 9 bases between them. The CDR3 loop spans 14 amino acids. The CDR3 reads CASGKGSYNSPLHF. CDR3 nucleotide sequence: TGTGCCAGCGGAAAGGGTTCCTATAATTCACCCCTCCACTTT.

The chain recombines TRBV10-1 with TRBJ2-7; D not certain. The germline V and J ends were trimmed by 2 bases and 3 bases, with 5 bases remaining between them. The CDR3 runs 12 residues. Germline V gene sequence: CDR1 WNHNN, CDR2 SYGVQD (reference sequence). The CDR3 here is CASSENNYEQYF. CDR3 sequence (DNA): TGCGCCAGCAGTGAGAATAACTACGAGCAGTACTTC.

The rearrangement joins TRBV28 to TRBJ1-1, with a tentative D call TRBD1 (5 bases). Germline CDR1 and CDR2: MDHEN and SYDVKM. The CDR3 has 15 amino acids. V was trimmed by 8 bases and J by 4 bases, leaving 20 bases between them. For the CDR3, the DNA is TGTGCCAGCGCTCGGACCGGGGCAAGGGGCACTGAAGCTTTCTTT. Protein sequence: CASARTGARGTEAFF.

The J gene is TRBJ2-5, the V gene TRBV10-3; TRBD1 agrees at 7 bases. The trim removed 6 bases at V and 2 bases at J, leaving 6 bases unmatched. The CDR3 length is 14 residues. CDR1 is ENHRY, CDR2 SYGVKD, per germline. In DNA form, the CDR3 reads TGTGCCATCAGGGGGACAGCGGAGCAAGAGACCCAGTACTTC. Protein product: CAIRGTAEQETQYF.

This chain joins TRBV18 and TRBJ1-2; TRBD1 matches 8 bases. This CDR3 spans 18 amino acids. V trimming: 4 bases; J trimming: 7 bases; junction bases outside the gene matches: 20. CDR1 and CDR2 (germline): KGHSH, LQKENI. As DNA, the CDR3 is TGTGCCAGCTCACAGTCCAAACCGGGACAGGCCCGTGCTGGTGGCTACACCTTC. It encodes CASSQSKPGQARAGGYTF.

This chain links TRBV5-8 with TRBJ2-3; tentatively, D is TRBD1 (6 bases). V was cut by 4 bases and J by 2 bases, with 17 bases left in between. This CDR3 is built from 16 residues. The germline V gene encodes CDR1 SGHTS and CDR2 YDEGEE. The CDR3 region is CASSLTGTLNTDTQYF. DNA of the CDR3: TGTGCCAGCAGCCTGACCGGGACACTCAACACAGATACGCAGTATTTT. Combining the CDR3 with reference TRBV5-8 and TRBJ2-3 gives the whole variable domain EAGVTQSPTHLIKTRGQQATLRCSPISGHTSVYWYQQALGLGLQFLLWYDEGEERNRGNFPPRFSGRQFPNYSSELNVNALELEDSALYLCASSLTGTLNTDTQYFGPGTRLTVL.

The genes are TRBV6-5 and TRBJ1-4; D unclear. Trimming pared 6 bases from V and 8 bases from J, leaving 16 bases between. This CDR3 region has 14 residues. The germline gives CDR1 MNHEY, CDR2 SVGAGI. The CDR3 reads CASSGAQTLEKLFF. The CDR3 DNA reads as TGTGCCAGCAGCGGCGCCCAAACCCTAGAAAAACTGTTTTTT.

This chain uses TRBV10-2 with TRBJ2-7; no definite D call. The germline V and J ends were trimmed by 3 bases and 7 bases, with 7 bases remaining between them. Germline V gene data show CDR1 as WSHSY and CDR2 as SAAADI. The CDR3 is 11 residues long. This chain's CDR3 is CASSDSPEQYF. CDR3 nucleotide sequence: TGCGCCAGCAGTGATTCCCCAGAGCAGTACTTC.

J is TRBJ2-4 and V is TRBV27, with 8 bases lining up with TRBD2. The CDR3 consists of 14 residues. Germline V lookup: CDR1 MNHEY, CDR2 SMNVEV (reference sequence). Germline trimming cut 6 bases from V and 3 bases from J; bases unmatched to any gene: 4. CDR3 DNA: TGTGCCAGCAGCCCGGGACTAGTCAAAAACATTCAGTACTTC. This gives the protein CASSPGLVKNIQYF.

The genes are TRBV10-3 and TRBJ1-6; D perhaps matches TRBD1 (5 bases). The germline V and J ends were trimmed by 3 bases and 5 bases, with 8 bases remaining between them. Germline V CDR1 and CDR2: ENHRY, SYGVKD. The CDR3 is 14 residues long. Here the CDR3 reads CAISDRQNNSPLHF. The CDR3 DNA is TGTGCCATCAGTGACCGACAGAATAATTCACCCCTCCACTTT.

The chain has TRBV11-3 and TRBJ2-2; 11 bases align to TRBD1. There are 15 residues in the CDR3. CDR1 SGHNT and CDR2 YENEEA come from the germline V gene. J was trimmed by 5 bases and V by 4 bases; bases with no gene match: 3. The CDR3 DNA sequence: TGTGCCAGCAGCTGGACAGGGGGCCAGACCGGGGAGCTGTTTTTT. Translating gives CASSWTGGQTGELFF.

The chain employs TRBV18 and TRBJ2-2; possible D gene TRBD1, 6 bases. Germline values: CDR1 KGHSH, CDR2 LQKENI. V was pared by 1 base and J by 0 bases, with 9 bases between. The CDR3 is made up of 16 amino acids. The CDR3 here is CASSPLGTPNTGELFF. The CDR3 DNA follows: TGTGCCAGCTCACCACTAGGGACACCGAACACCGGGGAGCTGTTTTTT.

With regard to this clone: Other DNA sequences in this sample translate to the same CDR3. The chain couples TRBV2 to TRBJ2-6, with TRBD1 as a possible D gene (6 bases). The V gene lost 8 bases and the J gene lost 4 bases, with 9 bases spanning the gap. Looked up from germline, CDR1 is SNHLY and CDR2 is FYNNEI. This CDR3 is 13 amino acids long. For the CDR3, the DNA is TGTGCCAGCTCCGGGACAGGGGCCAACGTCCTGACTTTC. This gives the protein CASSGTGANVLTF. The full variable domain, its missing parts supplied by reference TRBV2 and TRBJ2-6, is EPEVTQTPSHQVTQMGQEVILRCVPISNHLYFYWYRQILGQKVEFLVSFYNNEISEKSEIFDDQFSVERPDGSNFTLKIRSTKLEDSAMYFCASSGTGANVLTFGAGSRLTVL.

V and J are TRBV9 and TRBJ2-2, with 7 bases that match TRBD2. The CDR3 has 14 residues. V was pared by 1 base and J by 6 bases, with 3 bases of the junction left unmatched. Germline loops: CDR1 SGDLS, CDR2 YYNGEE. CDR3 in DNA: TGTGCCAGCAGCGTACTAGCGGCCCCCGGGGAGCTGTTTTTT. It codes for CASSVLAAPGELFF. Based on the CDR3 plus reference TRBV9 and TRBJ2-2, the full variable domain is DSGVTQTPKHLITATGQRVTLRCSPRSGDLSVYWYQQSLDQGLQFLIQYYNGEERAKGNILERFSAQQFPDLHSELNLSSLELGDSALYFCASSVLAAPGELFFGEGSRLTVL.

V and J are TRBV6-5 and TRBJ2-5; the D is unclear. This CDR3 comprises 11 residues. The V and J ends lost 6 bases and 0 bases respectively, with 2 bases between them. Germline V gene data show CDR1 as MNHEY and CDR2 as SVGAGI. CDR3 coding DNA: TGTGCCAGCAGCGACCAAGAGACCCAGTACTTC. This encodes CASSDQETQYF.

The CDR3, as DNA: TGTGCCAGCAGTTACACCCTGGATTATGGCTACACCTTC. It is translated as CASSYTLDYGYTF. The rearrangement links TRBV6-5 to TRBJ1-2, with unresolved D. The length of the CDR3 is 13 residues. The V end was cut by 2 bases, the J end by 5 bases, with 9 bases between. CDR1 and CDR2 from the germline V gene are MNHEY and SVGAGI.

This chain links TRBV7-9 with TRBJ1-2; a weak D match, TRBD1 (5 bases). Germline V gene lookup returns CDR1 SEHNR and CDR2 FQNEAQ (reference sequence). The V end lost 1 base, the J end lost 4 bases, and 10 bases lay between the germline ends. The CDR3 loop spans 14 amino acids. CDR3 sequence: CASSLDWGTYGYTF. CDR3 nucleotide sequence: TGTGCCAGCAGCTTAGATTGGGGGACCTATGGCTACACCTTC.

CDR3 sequence (DNA): TGTGCCAGTAGTATTCAGACAGGGGTTTCACCCCTCCACTTT. Protein product: CASSIQTGVSPLHF. The V call is TRBV19, the J call TRBJ1-6, with 8 positions matching TRBD1. CDR1 and CDR2 from the germline V gene are LNHDA and SQIVND (reference sequence). Trimming removed 3 bases from V and 9 bases from J; junction bases left unmatched: 4. The CDR3 length is 14 residues.

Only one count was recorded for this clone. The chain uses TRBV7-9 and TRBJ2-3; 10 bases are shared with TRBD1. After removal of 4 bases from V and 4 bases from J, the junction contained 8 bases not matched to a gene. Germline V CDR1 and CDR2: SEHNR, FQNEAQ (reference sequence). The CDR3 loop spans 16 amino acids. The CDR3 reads CASSSWGTGASDTQYF. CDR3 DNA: TGTGCCAGCAGCTCTTGGGGGACAGGGGCATCAGATACGCAGTATTTT.